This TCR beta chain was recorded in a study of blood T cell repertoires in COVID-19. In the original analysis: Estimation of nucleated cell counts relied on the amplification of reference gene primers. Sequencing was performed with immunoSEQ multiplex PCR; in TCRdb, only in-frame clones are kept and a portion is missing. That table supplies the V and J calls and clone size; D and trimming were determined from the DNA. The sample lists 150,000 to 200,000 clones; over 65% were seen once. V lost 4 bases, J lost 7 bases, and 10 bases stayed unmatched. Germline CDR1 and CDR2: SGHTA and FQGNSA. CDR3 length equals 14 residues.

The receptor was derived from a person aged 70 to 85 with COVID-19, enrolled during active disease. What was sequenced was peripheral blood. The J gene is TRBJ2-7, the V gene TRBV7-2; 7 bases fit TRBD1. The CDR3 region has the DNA TGTGCCAGCAGCTCCACAACTCTCAGGGGGGAGCAGTACTTC. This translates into CASSSTTLRGEQYF.